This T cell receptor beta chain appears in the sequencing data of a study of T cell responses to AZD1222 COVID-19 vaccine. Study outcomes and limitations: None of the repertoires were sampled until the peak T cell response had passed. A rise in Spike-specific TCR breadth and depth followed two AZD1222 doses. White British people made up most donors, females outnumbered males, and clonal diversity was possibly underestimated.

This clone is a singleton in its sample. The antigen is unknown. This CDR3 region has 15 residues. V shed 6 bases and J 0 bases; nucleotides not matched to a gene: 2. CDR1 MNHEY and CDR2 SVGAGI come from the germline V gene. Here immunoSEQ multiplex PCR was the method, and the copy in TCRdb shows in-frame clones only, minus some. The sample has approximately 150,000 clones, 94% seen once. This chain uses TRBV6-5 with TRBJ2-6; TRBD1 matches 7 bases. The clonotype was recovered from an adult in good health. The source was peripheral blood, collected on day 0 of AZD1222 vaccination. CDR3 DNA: TGTGCCAGCAGGCGACAGGGCTCTGGGGCCAACGTCCTGACTTTC. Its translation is CASRRQGSGANVLTF.